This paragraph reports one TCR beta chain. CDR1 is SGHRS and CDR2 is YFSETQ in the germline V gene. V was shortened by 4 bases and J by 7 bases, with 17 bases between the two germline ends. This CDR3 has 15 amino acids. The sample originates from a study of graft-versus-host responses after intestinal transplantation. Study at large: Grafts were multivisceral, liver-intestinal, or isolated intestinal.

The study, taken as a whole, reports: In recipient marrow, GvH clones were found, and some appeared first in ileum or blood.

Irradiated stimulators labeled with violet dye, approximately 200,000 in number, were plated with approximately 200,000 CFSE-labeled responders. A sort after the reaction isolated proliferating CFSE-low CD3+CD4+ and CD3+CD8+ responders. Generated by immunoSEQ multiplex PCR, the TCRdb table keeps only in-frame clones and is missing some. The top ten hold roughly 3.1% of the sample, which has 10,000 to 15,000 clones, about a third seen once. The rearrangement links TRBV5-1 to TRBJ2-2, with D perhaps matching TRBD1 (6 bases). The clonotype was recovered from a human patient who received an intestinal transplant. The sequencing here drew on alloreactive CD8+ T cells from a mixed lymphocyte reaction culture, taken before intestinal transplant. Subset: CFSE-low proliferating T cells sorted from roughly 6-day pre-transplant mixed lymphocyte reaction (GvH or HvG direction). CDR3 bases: TGCGCCAGCAGCCCGCTCCGACAGGTCGTCGGGGAGCTGTTTTTT. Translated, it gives CASSPLRQVVGELFF.